This TCR beta chain originates from a study of regulatory T cells in long-lasting Graves disease. Across the whole study: Graves' patients diagnosed newly had used antithyroid drugs under 3 months.

Many counts were recorded for this clonotype. With iRepertoire HTBI primers and Arm-PCR of CDR3 regions, TCR beta libraries were built. TCRdb fed the multiplex PCR reads into MiXCR, producing one record per CDR3 protein. Of about 400,000 distinct CDR3 sequences in the sample, around 15% were seen once. Regarding time point: newly diagnosed GD, antithyroid drugs for less than 3 months. The authors made the TCR library using RNA they extracted from PBMCs. The CDR3 consists of 11 residues. CDR1 is LGHDT and CDR2 is YNNKEL in the germline V gene (reference sequence). V shed 1 base and J shed 7 bases, with 4 bases lying between them. These same data were also listed under a study on T cells in Graves' hyperthyroidism and ophthalmopathy.

The receptor's source is a woman under 30 with Graves disease. The specimen was peripheral blood mononuclear cells (PBMCs), collected at new diagnosis, from a patient treated with antithyroid drugs. This chain joins TRBV3-1 and TRBJ1-1, with D uncertain. CDR3 coding DNA: TGTGCCAGCAGCCAAGTAGGTGAAGCTTTCTTT. It translates to CASSQVGEAFF.